The source of this T cell receptor (beta chain) is a study of neoadjuvant nivolumab and ipilimumab in lung cancer. Study outcomes and limitations: Pathologic regression was not significantly tied to TCR clonality. Pretherapy blood TCR richness correlated positively with resected tumor richness. From pretherapy to surgery, tumor richness and clonality rose with dual therapy.

Sequencing used immunoSEQ multiplex PCR; TCRdb keeps in-frame clones, though not all of them. Of 15,000 to 20,000 clones listed, about nine tenths are singletons. Notes on this clone: Its matching antigen is unknown.

Germline assignment: CDR1 SGHRS and CDR2 YFSETQ. Trimming removed 7 bases from V and 6 bases from J; junction bases left unmatched: 9. The CDR3 is 14 residues long. Sequenced here: peripheral blood, sampled before neoadjuvant nivolumab, alone or with ipilimumab. The clonotype originates from an adult with non-small cell lung cancer. J is TRBJ2-7 and V is TRBV5-1, with TRBD2 matching 11 bases. The CDR3 DNA follows: TGCGCCAGCGGTCCCGGGACTAGCGGCCTCGAGCAGTACTTC. It encodes CASGPGTSGLEQYF.